The clone carrying this T cell receptor beta chain was seen only a few times. As processed by the authors: Nucleated cell counts were estimated from reference gene primer amplification. Profiling relied on immunoSEQ multiplex PCR, and the TCRdb table lists in-frame clones only, not all of them. The DNA was the basis for D and trimming; V, J and clone size are from that table. The table records 40,000 to 55,000 clones, 80% of them present only once. These data belong to a study of blood T cell repertoires in COVID-19. On the study more broadly: The United States, Italy and Spain were the sources of the acute and convalescent COVID-19 samples. The analysed material was cDNA or gDNA that came from T cells, B-cell-depleted T cells, or PBMCs.

Germline CDR1 SGDLS, CDR2 YYNGEE. Trimming took off 4 bases at V and 0 bases at J, with 14 bases between the two ends. The CDR3 length is 17 residues. This sequence joins TRBV9 and TRBJ2-6; D unclear. Input material: peripheral blood. This clonotype originated in an older man with acute or convalescent COVID-19. The DNA for the CDR3 is TGTGCCAGCAGCCTCCTTGACACGCTCTCTGGGGCCAACGTCCTGACTTTC. Translation gives CASSLLDTLSGANVLTF.